Presented here are 5 T cell receptor beta chains from one specimen sequenced in a study of blood T cell repertoires in COVID-19 (dated by TCRdb to the early 2020s). Libraries were constructed by the immunoSEQ multiplex PCR assay. The table comes from immuneACCESS by way of TCRdb, which keeps in-frame sequences with V and J called. Part of the clones is missing from these tables; in studies checked, under half for an unresolved V gene and the rest for unknown reasons. In this sample the table shows over 150,000 clones, approximately 80% of which occur a single time. Together, the top ten hold 5.5% to 8% of the sample. Sequenced input: peripheral blood. All receptors derive from a woman in her thirties or forties with COVID-19, enrolled during active disease.

The rearrangement joins TRBV5-1 to TRBJ1-2; 9 nucleotides match TRBD1. Per germline, CDR1 SGHRS and CDR2 YFSETQ. V trimming: 4 bases; J trimming: 8 bases; junction bases outside the gene matches: 6. The length of the CDR3 is 13 residues. The chain's CDR3 is CASSLGQGNGYTF. The CDR3 bases are TGCGCCAGCAGCCTAGGACAGGGGAACGGCTACACCTTC.

V is TRBV28 and J is TRBJ1-2; D call uncertain. In germline, CDR1 is MDHEN, CDR2 SYDVKM. This CDR3 has 15 amino acids. Trimming removed 5 bases at V and 0 bases at J, with 13 bases between. The CDR3 DNA reads TGTGCCAGCAGTCCCAGTGCCCCAGCTAACTATGGCTACACCTTC. Encoded protein: CASSPSAPANYGYTF.

This clone was seen a few times. The V gene is TRBV6-5, the J gene TRBJ1-5, with a tentative D call TRBD1 (5 bases). CDR3 length: 13 amino acids. Germline CDR1 reads MNHEY; CDR2 reads SVGAGI. V lost 5 bases and J 5 bases, leaving 10 bases between the germline ends. CDR3 sequence (DNA): TGTGCCAGCAGTCGAACCAGGGATCAGCCCCAGCATTTT. Amino acids: CASSRTRDQPQHF.

This rearrangement joins TRBV19 to TRBJ1-2, with D unresolved. CDR3 length: 15 residues. V was shortened by 3 bases and J by 8 bases, with 19 bases between the two germline ends. Germline V gives CDR1 LNHDA, CDR2 SQIVND (reference sequence). The CDR3 is CASSIPYDGAGGYTF. In DNA, the CDR3 is TGTGCCAGTAGTATCCCTTATGACGGAGCGGGGGGCTACACCTTC.

This clone showed up just once. The CDR3 DNA sequence: TGCGCCAGCAGCCCCAATACACAGGGACCAAATTCACCCCTCCACTTT. This encodes CASSPNTQGPNSPLHF. The chain employs TRBV5-1 and TRBJ1-6, with D maybe TRBD1 (6 bases). The germline V gene has CDR1 SGHRS and CDR2 YFSETQ. This CDR3 comprises 16 residues. V lost 4 bases and J 7 bases, leaving 18 bases between the germline ends.